One sample yielded the 14 T cell receptor beta chains listed below, sequenced in a study of T cell responses to AZD1222 COVID-19 vaccine (TCRdb year 2021). Receptor libraries were prepared by the immunoSEQ multiplex PCR assay. The table comes from immuneACCESS by way of TCRdb, which keeps in-frame sequences with V and J called. Part of the clones is missing from these tables; in studies checked, under half for an unresolved V gene and the rest for unknown reasons. The sample table records approximately 110,000 clones; about 90% of these occur just once. The leading ten clones occupy around a tenth of the sample. What this sample's time point label stands for: baseline before first vaccination. Sequences were derived from peripheral blood, sampled on day 0 of AZD1222 vaccination. These receptor sequences come from an adult in good health.

The chain joins TRBV5-6 to TRBJ1-1; TRBD1 matches 8 bases. J was trimmed by 4 bases and V by 1 base; bases with no gene match: 9. This CDR3 is built from 16 residues. Per the germline V gene, CDR1 is SGHDT and CDR2 is YYEEEE. CDR3 loop: CASSLSGQGVFTEAFF. In nucleotides, the CDR3 is TGTGCCAGCAGCTTGTCAGGACAGGGTGTTTTCACTGAAGCTTTCTTT.

This chain uses TRBV7-9 with TRBJ1-3; D call uncertain. This CDR3 has 17 amino acids. Germline lookup yields CDR1 SEHNR and CDR2 FQNEAQ (reference sequence). Between the trimmed V and J ends, which lost 0 bases and 0 bases, there was a span of 12 bases. CDR3 DNA: TGTGCCAGCAGCTTAGCGGCAGGCTCGATCTCTGGAAACACCATATATTTT. It is translated as CASSLAAGSISGNTIYF.

This clone was seen just once. The chain is built from TRBV7-2 and TRBJ1-1, with D possibly matching TRBD1 (5 bases). The germline V gene encodes CDR1 SGHTA and CDR2 FQGNSA. The V gene lost 6 bases and the J gene lost 10 bases, with 18 bases spanning the gap. CDR3 size: 13 residues. As DNA, the CDR3 is TGTGCCAGCAGGTTAAAGGAGGGACTGCGAGCTTTCTTT. This encodes CASRLKEGLRAFF.

The chain links TRBV11-2 to TRBJ1-5; D is undetermined. Germline CDR1 is SGHAT and CDR2 is FQNNGV. V gave up 5 bases and J gave up 0 bases, with 8 bases separating them. CDR3 length: 14 residues. DNA for the CDR3: TGTGCCAGCAGCCCTAGGGATAGCAATCAGCCCCAGCATTTT. It translates to CASSPRDSNQPQHF.

This rearrangement joins TRBV7-9 to TRBJ2-5, with 7 bases that match TRBD1. This CDR3 has 15 amino acids. V lost 5 bases to trimming and J lost 3 bases; unmatched junction nucleotides: 9. Germline V gene data show CDR1 as SEHNR and CDR2 as FQNEAQ (reference sequence). The CDR3 DNA follows: TGTGCCAGCAGCGCCGCAACAGGGACAGAAGAGACCCAGTACTTC. It encodes CASSAATGTEETQYF.

CDR3 sequence (DNA): TGTGCCAGCAGTCCCGACAGTTACACTGAAGCTTTCTTT. As protein: CASSPDSYTEAFF. This chain connects TRBV2 to TRBJ1-1, with D tentatively TRBD1 (5 bases). Between the trimmed V and J ends, which lost 5 bases and 3 bases, there was a span of 10 bases. Germline V gives CDR1 SNHLY, CDR2 FYNNEI. The CDR3 contains 13 residues.

The V and J genes are TRBV19 and TRBJ1-3, with 11 bases fitting TRBD1. CDR1 is LNHDA and CDR2 is SQIVND in the germline V gene (reference sequence). CDR3 size: 15 residues. Germline trimming cut 5 bases from V and 7 bases from J; bases unmatched to any gene: 7. The CDR3 loop is CASSWWTGGANTIYF. Here the CDR3 DNA reads TGTGCCAGTAGTTGGTGGACAGGGGGCGCGAACACCATATATTTT.

This chain links TRBV6-5 with TRBJ2-7; 9 bases match TRBD2. The ends lost 2 bases at V and 0 bases at J; junction bases unmatched: 2. This CDR3 comprises 15 residues. Germline-derived CDR1 and CDR2 are MNHEY and SVGAGI. As DNA, the CDR3 is TGTGCCAGCAGTTACCAGCGGGGGGTCTCCTACGAGCAGTACTTC. It is translated as CASSYQRGVSYEQYF.

The genes are TRBV19 and TRBJ1-4; D gene ambiguous. The CDR3 is 16 residues long. V was shortened by 3 bases and J by 13 bases, with 24 bases between the two germline ends. Germline CDR1 is LNHDA and CDR2 is SQIVND (reference sequence). The CDR3 loop reads CASSITQTSMAGILFF. The DNA of the CDR3 is TGTGCCAGTAGTATCACCCAAACTTCGATGGCGGGCATACTGTTTTTT.

With respect to this clone: Other nucleotide sequences in the sample specify the same CDR3. The CDR3 protein is CASSRTGRYGYTF. Here the CDR3 DNA reads TGTGCCAGCAGCAGGACAGGAAGATATGGCTACACCTTC. The J gene is TRBJ1-2, the V gene TRBV12-3 or TRBV12-4; 7 bases map to TRBD1. The CDR3 loop spans 13 amino acids. V lost 6 bases and J lost 5; bases outside the gene matches: 6.

In this sample, this clone turned up once. V gene TRBV5-1 combines with J gene TRBJ1-2; D is unresolved. Germline CDR1 reads SGHRS; CDR2 reads YFSETQ. Trimming removed 1 base at V and 2 bases at J, with 6 bases between. This CDR3 region has 13 residues. The CDR3 here is CASSLNPNYGYTF. The CDR3, as DNA: TGCGCCAGCAGCTTGAACCCAAACTATGGCTACACCTTC.

This chain links TRBV5-5 with TRBJ2-2; possibly TRBD1 or TRBD2 for D (5 bases each). The V gene's germline CDR1 is SGHKS and CDR2 YYEKEE (reference sequence). The V and J ends lost 7 bases and 2 bases respectively, with 12 bases between them. CDR3 length: 14 residues. CDR3 residues: CASRKGPNTGELFF. Written as DNA, the CDR3 is TGTGCCAGCCGCAAGGGACCCAACACCGGGGAGCTGTTTTTT.

This sequence joins TRBV7-8 and TRBJ2-7, with D perhaps TRBD1 or TRBD2 (5 bases each). Looked up from germline, CDR1 is SGHVS and CDR2 is FQNEAQ. This CDR3 has 16 residues. The V end lost 1 base, the J end lost 0 bases, and 13 bases lay between the germline ends. The CDR3 DNA reads TGTGCCAGCAGCTTAGGTAGCGACAGAAGCTCCTACGAGCAGTACTTC. This gives the protein CASSLGSDRSSYEQYF.

This sequence joins TRBV30 and TRBJ1-1; unclear D gene. The CDR3 contains 13 residues. Germline CDR1 is GTSNPN and CDR2 is SVGIG (reference sequence). The germline V and J ends were trimmed by 5 bases and 1 base, with 11 bases remaining between them. The CDR3 region has the DNA TGTGCCTGGTCACGACGATCGAACACTGAAGCTTTCTTT. Translation: CAWSRRSNTEAFF.